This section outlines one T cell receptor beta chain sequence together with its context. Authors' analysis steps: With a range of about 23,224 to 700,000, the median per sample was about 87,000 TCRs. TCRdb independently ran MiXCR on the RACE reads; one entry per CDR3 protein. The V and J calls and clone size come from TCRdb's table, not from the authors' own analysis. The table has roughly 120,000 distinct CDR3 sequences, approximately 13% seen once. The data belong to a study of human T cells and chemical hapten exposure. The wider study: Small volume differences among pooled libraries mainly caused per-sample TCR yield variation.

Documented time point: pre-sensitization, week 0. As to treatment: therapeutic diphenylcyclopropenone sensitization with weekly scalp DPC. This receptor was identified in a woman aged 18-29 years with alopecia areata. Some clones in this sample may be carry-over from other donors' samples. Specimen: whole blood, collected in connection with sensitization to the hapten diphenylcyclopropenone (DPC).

The CDR3 loop is CAISAGQNTAKNIQYF. CDR3 nucleotides: TGTGCCATCAGCGCCGGACAGAACACCGCCAAAAACATTCAGTACTTC. The J gene is TRBJ2-4, the V gene TRBV10-3; D might be TRBD1 (6 bases). The CDR3 consists of 16 residues. V lost 6 bases to trimming and J lost 1 base, with 16 bases between them. Germline CDR1 is ENHRY and CDR2 is SYGVKD.